The text below deals with one T cell receptor (beta chain). Its antigen is unidentified. The sample originates from a study of OX40 agonist ivuxolimab in advanced cancers. The wider study: Patients with prior anti-PD-1, anti-PD-L1 or anti-CTLA-4 therapy were eligible; about 41% had some.

With autoimmune disease history or systemic immunosuppression, patients were excluded. The CDR3 extends over 14 amino acids. V dropped 2 bases and J dropped 3; count of bases not matched to a gene: 4. CDR1 is SGHRS and CDR2 is YFSETQ in the germline V gene. Overall study findings and caveats: Partial responders receiving 0.1-3.0 mg/kg showed among the lowest clonal expansion. CD4+ T cells averaged fewer expanded clones than CD8+ T cells.

Profiled with immunoSEQ multiplex PCR; TCRdb holds only in-frame clones, not every one. The data contain around 30,000 clones, just over 90% of them seen just once; the ten biggest clones take up about 24%. Sequenced here: CD4+ or CD8+ T cells sorted from blood, sampled in a trial of the OX40 agonist ivuxolimab. This rearrangement joins TRBV5-1 to TRBJ2-7, with 8 nucleotides matching TRBD1. The sequence was collected from an adult with an advanced solid tumor such as melanoma, head and neck, liver or kidney cancer. The CDR3 region has the DNA TGCGCCAGCAGCTTAGTTACAGGGGGCTACGAGCAGTACTTC. Its translation: CASSLVTGGYEQYF.